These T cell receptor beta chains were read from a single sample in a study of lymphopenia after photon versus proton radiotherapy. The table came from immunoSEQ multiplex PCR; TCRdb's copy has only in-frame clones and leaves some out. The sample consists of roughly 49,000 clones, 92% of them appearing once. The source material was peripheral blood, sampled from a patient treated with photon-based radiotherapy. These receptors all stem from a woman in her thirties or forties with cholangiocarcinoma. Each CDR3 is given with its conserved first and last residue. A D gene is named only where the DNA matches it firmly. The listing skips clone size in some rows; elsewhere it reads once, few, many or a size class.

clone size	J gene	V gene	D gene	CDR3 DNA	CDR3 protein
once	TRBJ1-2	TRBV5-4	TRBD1	TGTGCCAGCAGCCCGGACAGGGCGTCTGTTTTCGGCTACACCTTC	CASSPDRASVFGYTF
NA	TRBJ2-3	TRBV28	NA	TGTGCCAGCCCGTCGCGACAGGGAGGTACAGATACGCAGTATTTT	CASPSRQGGTDTQYF
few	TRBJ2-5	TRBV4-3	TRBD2	TGCGCCAGCAGCCAAGATGGACGGGGGGAGGCGGAGACCCAGTACTTC	CASSQDGRGEAETQYF
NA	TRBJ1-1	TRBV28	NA	TGTGCCAGCAGTTTAGGAACAGGGTGGGCAGTAGGCACTGAAGCTTTCTTT	CASSLGTGWAVGTEAFF
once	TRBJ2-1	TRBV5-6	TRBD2	TGTGCCAGCAGCGGGCCACTAGCGAATGAGCAGTTCTTC	CASSGPLANEQFF
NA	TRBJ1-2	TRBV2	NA	TGTGCCAGCAGCCCCAACAGAGGCGGCTACACCTTC	CASSPNRGGYTF
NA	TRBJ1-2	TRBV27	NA	TGTGCCAGCAGTCCTACACGACGGACTAACTATGGCTACACCTTC	CASSPTRRTNYGYTF
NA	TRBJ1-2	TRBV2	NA	TGTGCCAGCAGTGACCCGAAAAGTTTCTCTTTCTTC	CASSDPKSFSFF
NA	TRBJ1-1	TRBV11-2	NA	TGTGCCAGCAGCTTAGACCCGGGGTGGAACACTGAAGCTTTCTTT	CASSLDPGWNTEAFF
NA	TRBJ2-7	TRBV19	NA	TGTGCCAGTAGTATGTCCGGGGGAGGCGAGCAGTACTTC	CASSMSGGGEQYF
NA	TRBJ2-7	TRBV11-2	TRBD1	TGTGCCAGCAGCTTAAGCGGAGGACAGGCCTACGAGCAGTACTTC	CASSLSGGQAYEQYF
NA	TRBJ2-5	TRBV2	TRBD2	TGTGCCAGCAGTCCCCGAGCGGGAGGGCCAGAGACCCAGTACTTC	CASSPRAGGPETQYF
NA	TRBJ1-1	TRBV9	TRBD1	TGTGCCAGCAGCCGAGACGACAGGGTGGGGACTGAAGCTTTCTTT	CASSRDDRVGTEAFF
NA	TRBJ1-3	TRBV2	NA	TGTGCCAGCGCAAAGGAGAGTTTTGACACCATATATTTT	CASAKESFDTIYF